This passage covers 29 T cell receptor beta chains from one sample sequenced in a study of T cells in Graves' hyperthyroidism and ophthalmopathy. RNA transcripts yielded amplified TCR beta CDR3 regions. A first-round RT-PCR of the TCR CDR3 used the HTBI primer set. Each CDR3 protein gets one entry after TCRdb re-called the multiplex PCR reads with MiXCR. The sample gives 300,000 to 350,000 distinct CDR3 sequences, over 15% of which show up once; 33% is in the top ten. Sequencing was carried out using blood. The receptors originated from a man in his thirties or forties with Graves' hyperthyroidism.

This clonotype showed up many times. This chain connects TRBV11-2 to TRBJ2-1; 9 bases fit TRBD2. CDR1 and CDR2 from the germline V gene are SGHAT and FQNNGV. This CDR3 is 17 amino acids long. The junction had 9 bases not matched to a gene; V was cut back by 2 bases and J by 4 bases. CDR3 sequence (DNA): TGTGCCAGCAGCTTATTGGGACTAGCAGGCGGTTACAATGAGCAGTTCTTC. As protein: CASSLLGLAGGYNEQFF.

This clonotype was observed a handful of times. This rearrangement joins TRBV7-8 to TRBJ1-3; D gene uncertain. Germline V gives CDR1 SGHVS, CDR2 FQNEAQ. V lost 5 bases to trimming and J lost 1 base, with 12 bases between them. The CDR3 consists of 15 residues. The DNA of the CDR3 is TGTGCCAGCAGCCCCCATGAGTGGTCTGGAAACACCATATATTTT. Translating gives CASSPHEWSGNTIYF.

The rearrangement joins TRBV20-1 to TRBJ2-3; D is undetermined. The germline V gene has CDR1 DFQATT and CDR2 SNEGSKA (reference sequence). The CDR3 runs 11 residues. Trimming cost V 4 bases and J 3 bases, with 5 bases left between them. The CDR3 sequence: CSAMSTDTQYF. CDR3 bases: TGCAGTGCTATGTCGACAGATACGCAGTATTTT.

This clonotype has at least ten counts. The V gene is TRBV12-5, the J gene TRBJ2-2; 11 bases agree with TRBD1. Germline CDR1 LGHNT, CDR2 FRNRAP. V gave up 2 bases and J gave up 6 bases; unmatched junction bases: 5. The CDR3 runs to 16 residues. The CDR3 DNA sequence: TGTGCTAGTGGTTTGCCGGGACAGGGGGACGCCGGGGAGCTGTTTTTT. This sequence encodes CASGLPGQGDAGELFF.

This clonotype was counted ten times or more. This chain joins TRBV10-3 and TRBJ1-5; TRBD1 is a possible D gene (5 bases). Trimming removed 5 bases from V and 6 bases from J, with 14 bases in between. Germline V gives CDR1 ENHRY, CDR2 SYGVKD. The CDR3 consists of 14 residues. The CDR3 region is CAISFGGAGQPQHF. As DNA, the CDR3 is TGTGCCATCAGTTTTGGAGGGGCGGGTCAGCCCCAGCATTTT.

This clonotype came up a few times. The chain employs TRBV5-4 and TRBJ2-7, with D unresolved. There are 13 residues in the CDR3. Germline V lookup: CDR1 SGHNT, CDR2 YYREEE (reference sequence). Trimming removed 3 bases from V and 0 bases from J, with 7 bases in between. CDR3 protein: CASSSNPSYEQYF. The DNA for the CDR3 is TGTGCCAGCAGCTCAAATCCCTCCTACGAGCAGTACTTC.

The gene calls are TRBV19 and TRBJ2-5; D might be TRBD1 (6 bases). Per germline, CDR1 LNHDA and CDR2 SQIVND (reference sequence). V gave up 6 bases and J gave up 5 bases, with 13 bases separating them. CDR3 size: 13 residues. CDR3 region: CASRHRVEETQYF. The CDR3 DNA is TGTGCCAGTAGACACAGGGTTGAGGAGACCCAGTACTTC. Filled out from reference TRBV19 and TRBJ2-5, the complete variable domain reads DGGITQSPKYLFRKEGQNVTLSCEQNLNHDAMYWYRQDPGQGLRLIYYSQIVNDFQKGDIAEGYSVSREKKESFPLTVTSAQKNPTAFYLCASRHRVEETQYFGPGTRLLVL.

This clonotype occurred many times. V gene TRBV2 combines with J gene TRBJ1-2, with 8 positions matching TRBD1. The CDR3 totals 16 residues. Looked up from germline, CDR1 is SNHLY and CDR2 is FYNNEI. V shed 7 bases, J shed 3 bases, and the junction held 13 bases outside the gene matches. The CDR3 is CASTRRVRGHDYGYTF. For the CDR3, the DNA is TGTGCCAGCACCCGAAGGGTCAGGGGGCATGACTATGGCTACACCTTC.

The CDR3 DNA reads TGTGCCAGCAGCCAAGAGGTCCTAGCGGCACTTGTAGAGCAGTTCTTC. Translated: CASSQEVLAALVEQFF. The chain carries TRBV3-1 and TRBJ2-1; 7 bases match TRBD2. The CDR3 runs 16 residues. Germline trimming cut 0 bases from V and 10 bases from J; bases unmatched to any gene: 12. Germline V gene lookup returns CDR1 LGHDT and CDR2 YNNKEL (reference sequence).

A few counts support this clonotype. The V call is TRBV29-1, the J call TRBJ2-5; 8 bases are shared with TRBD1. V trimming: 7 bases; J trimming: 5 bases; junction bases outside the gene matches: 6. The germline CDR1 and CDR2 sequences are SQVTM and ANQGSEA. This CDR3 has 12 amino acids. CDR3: CSDSTGVETQYF. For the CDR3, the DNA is TGCAGCGATTCGACAGGGGTCGAGACCCAGTACTTC.

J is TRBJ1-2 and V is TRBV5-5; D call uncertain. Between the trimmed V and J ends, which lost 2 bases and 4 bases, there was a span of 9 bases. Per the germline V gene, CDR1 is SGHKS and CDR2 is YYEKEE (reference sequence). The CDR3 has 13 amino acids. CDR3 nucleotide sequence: TGTGCCAGCAGCTTAGGGTGGACCTATGGCTACACCTTC. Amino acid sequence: CASSLGWTYGYTF.

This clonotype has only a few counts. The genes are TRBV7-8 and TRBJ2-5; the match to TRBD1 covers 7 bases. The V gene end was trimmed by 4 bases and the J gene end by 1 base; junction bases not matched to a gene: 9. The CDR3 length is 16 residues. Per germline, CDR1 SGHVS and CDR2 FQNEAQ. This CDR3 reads CASSSPGTAPQETQYF. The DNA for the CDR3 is TGTGCCAGCAGCTCTCCCGGGACAGCCCCCCAAGAGACCCAGTACTTC.

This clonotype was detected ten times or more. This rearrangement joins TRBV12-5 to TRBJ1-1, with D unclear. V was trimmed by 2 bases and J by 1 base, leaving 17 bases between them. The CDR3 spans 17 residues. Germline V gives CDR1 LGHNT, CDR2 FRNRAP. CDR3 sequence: CASGLPPFNTKNTEAFF. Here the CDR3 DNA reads TGTGCTAGTGGTTTGCCCCCCTTTAACACTAAGAACACTGAAGCTTTCTTT.

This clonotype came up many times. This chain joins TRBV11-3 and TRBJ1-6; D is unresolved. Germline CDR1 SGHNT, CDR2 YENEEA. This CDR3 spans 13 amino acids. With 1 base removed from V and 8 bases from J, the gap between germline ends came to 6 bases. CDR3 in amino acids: CASSLAPDSPLHF. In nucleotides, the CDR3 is TGTGCCAGCAGCTTAGCCCCGGATTCACCCCTCCACTTT.

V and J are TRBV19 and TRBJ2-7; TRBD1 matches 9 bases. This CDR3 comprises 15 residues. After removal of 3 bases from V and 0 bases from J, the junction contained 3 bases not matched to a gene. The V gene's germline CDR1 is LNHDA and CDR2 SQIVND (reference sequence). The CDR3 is CASSIGTGISYEQYF. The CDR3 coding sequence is TGTGCCAGTAGTATCGGGACAGGGATCTCCTACGAGCAGTACTTC. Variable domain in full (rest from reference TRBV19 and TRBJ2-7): DGGITQSPKYLFRKEGQNVTLSCEQNLNHDAMYWYRQDPGQGLRLIYYSQIVNDFQKGDIAEGYSVSREKKESFPLTVTSAQKNPTAFYLCASSIGTGISYEQYFGPGTRLTVT.

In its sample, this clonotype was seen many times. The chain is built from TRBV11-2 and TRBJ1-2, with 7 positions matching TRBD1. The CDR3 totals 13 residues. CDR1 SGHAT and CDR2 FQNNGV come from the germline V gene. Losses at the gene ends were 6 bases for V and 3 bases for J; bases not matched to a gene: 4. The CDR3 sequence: CASRGDSYYGYTF. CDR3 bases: TGTGCCAGCAGGGGGGACAGCTACTATGGCTACACCTTC. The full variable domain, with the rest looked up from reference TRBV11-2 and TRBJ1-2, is EAGVAQSPRYKIIEKRQSVAFWCNPISGHATLYWYQQILGQGPKLLIQFQNNGVVDDSQLPKDRFSAERLKGVDSTLKIQPAKLEDSAVYLCASRGDSYYGYTFGSGTRLTVV.

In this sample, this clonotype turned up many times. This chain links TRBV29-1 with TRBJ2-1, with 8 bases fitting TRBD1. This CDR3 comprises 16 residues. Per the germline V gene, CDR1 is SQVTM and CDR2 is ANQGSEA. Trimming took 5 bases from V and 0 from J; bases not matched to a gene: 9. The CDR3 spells CSVLAPRGLSYNEQFF. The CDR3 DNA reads TGCAGCGTTCTCGCACCCAGGGGGCTCTCCTACAATGAGCAGTTCTTC.

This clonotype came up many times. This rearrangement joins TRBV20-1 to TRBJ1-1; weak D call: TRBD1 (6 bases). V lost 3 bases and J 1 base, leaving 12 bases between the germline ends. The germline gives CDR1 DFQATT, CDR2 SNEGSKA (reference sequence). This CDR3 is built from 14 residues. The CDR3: CSARIQGRNTEAFF. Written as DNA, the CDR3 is TGCAGTGCTAGGATACAGGGAAGGAACACTGAAGCTTTCTTT.

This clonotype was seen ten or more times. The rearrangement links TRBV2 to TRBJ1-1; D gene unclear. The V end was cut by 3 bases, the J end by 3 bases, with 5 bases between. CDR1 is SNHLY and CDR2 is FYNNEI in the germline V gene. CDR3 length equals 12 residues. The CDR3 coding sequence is TGTGCCAGCAGTGAGATTTACACTGAAGCTTTCTTT. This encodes CASSEIYTEAFF.

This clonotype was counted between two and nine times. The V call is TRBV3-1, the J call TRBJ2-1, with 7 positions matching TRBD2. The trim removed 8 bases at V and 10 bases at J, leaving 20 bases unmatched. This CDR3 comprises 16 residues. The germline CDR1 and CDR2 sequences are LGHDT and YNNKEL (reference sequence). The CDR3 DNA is TGTGCCAGCGGACGGGGGAGCGGGACTTTTCCGGAAGAGCAGTTCTTC. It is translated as CASGRGSGTFPEEQFF.

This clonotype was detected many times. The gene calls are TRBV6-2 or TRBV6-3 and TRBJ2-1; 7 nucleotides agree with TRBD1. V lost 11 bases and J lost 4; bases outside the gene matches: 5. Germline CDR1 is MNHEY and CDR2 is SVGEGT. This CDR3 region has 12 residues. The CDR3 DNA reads TGTGCCTCAGGGGGTGTGTACAATGAGCAGTTCTTC. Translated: CASGGVYNEQFF.

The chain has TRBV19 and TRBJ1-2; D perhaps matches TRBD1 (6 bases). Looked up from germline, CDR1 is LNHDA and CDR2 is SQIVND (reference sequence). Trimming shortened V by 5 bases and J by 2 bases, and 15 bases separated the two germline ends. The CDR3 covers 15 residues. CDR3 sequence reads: CASSGDSRGNYGYTF. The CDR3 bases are TGTGCCAGTAGTGGAGACAGCAGGGGAAACTATGGCTACACCTTC.

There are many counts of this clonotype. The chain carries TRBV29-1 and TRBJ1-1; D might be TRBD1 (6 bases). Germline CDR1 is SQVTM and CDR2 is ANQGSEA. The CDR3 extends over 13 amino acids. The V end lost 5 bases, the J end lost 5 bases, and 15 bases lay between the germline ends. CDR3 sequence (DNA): TGCAGCGTTTCCGGGGGGCGAGGGACTGAAGCTTTCTTT. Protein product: CSVSGGRGTEAFF. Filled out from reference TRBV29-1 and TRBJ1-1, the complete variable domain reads SAVISQKPSRDICQRGTSLTIQCQVDSQVTMMFWYRQQPGQSLTLIATANQGSEATYESGFVIDKFPISRPNLTFSTLTVSNMSPEDSSIYLCSVSGGRGTEAFFGQGTRLTVV.

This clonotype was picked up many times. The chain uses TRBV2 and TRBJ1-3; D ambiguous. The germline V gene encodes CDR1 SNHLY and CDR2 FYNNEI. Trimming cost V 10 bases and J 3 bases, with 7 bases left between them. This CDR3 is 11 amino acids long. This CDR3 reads CATRSGNTIYF. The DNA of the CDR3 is TGTGCCACCAGGAGTGGAAACACCATATATTTT.

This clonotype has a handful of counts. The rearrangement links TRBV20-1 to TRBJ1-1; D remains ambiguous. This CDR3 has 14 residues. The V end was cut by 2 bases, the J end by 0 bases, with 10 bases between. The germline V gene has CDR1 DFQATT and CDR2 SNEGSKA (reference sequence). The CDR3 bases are TGCAGTGCTAGACGGCAGTTTTTGAACACTGAAGCTTTCTTT. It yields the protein CSARRQFLNTEAFF.

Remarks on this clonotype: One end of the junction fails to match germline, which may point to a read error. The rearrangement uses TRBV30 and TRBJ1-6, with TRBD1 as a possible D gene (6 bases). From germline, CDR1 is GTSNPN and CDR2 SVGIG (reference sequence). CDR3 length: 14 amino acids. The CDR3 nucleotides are TGTGCCTGGAGTGCGGGACAATCGAATTCACCCCCCCACTTT. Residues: CAWSAGQSNSPPHF. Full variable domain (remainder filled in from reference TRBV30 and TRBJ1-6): SQTIHQWPATLVQPVGSPLSLECTVEGTSNPNLYWYRQAAGRGLQLLFYSVGIGQISSEVPQNLSASRPQDRQFILSSKKLLLSDSGFYLCAWSAGQSNSPPHFGNGTRLTVT.

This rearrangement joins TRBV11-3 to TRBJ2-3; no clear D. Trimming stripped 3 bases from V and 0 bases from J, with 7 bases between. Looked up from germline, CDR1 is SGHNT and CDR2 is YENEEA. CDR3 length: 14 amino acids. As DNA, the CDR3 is TGTGCCAGCAGCTTCCGGCTTAGCACAGATACGCAGTATTTT. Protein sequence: CASSFRLSTDTQYF.

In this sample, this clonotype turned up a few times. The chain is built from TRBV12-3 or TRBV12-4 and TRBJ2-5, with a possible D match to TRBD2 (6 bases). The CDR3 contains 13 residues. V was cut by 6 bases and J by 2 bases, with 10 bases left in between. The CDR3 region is CASRPGTQETQYF. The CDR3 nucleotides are TGTGCCAGCAGGCCGGGGACTCAAGAGACCCAGTACTTC.

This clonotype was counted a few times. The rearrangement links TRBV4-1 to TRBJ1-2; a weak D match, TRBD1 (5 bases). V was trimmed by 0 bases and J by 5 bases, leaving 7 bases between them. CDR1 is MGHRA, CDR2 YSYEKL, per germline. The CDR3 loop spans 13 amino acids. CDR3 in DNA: TGCGCCAGCAGCCAAGAGAAGGGGTATGGCTACACCTTC. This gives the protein CASSQEKGYGYTF.